This TCR beta chain was identified in a study of T cells after yellow fever vaccination. TCRdb reprocessed the 5' RACE reads via MiXCR and lists one record per CDR3 protein. The repertoire consists of 500,000 to 650,000 distinct CDR3 sequences, with over 9% occurring once and the leading ten covering 15%. This clonotype was seen a few times. The germline V gene encodes CDR1 LNHNV and CDR2 YYDKDF (reference sequence). There are 13 residues in the CDR3. Trimming removed 3 bases from V and 2 bases from J, with 7 bases in between. This material consisted of PBMCs, taken on the day of the yellow fever booster vaccination. The rearrangement links TRBV15 to TRBJ1-2; D remains unclear. This receptor was identified in a man younger than 40 who received the YFV17D yellow fever vaccine. CDR3 nucleotide sequence: TGTGCCACCAGCAGCTCGCAGAACTATGGCTACACCTTC. This sequence encodes CATSSSQNYGYTF.